The 3 T cell receptor beta chains given below trace back to one sample, sequenced in a study of shared clonotypes between healthy human individuals (dated by TCRdb to 2020 to 2022). Library preparation employed the immunoSEQ multiplex PCR assay. This is the immuneACCESS table as TCRdb keeps it, with only in-frame sequences that have V and J called. A part of the clones is gone; compared with another copy, unresolved V genes explain less than half, and the rest is unexplained. In this sample the table shows approximately 2.1 million clones, roughly 93% of which occur a single time. The ten largest clones capture 0.39% of the sample. The sample taken for sequencing was naive CD4+ T cells from PBMCs. This specimen's cell subset or site label, interpreted: CD45RA+ positively selected. These receptors were collected from a man younger than 35 in good health. Some clones in this sample may be carry-over from other donors' samples.

The gene calls are TRBV18 and TRBJ1-1; the D is unclear. CDR1 KGHSH and CDR2 LQKENI come from the germline V gene. CDR3 size: 16 residues. V was cut by 8 bases and J by 3 bases, with 22 bases left in between. For the CDR3, the DNA is TGTGCCAGCCGACTCACTGTGGTCGGGCCTCACACTGAAGCTTTCTTT. The encoded protein is CASRLTVVGPHTEAFF. The variable domain in full, completed from reference TRBV18 and TRBJ1-1, reads NAGVMQNPRHLVRRRGQEARLRCSPMKGHSHVYWYRQLPEEGLKFMVYLQKENIIDESGMPKERFSAEFPKEGPSILRIQQVVRGDSAAYFCASRLTVVGPHTEAFFGQGTRLTVV.

The gene calls are TRBV5-1 and TRBJ2-5; D remains ambiguous. Germline values: CDR1 SGHRS, CDR2 YFSETQ. The V end was cut by 4 bases, the J end by 0 bases, with 13 bases between. The CDR3 is made up of 15 amino acids. The CDR3 spells CASSPPTWYQETQYF. Written as DNA, the CDR3 is TGCGCCAGCAGCCCCCCAACATGGTACCAAGAGACCCAGTACTTC.

The chain is built from TRBV15 and TRBJ2-7; 13 bases line up with TRBD2. Germline V lookup: CDR1 LNHNV, CDR2 YYDKDF (reference sequence). V dropped 1 base and J dropped 4; count of bases not matched to a gene: 7. The CDR3 totals 17 residues. The CDR3 DNA reads TGTGCCACCAGCAGAGGAGCCCAGACTAGCGGGAGGTACGAGCAGTACTTC. Protein product: CATSRGAQTSGRYEQYF.